A selection of T cell receptor beta chains follows, all from one sample in a study of human T cells and chemical hapten exposure. A single record per CDR3 protein comes from TCRdb applying MiXCR to the RACE reads. The top ten clones hold over 7% of a sample with approximately 370,000 distinct CDR3 sequences, 4.5% to 7% of them seen once. The sample consisted of whole blood, taken in connection with sensitization to the hapten diphenylcyclopropenone (DPC). The origin of the receptors is a woman under 30 with alopecia areata. Some clones in this sample may be carry-over from other donors' samples. Each CDR3 is given with its conserved first and last residue. The order of the fields is V gene, J gene, CDR3 protein.

TRBV28	TRBJ1-2	CASRRDAYGYTF
TRBV4-1	TRBJ1-2	CASSLPGIDGYTF
TRBV12-3/TRBV12-4	TRBJ2-1	CASSHSVRGGQEFF
TRBV18	TRBJ1-2	CASSPGALGYTF
TRBV27	TRBJ1-6	CASRRLGQGRSPLHF
TRBV7-9	TRBJ1-4	CASSLSGGGEKLFF
TRBV6-2/TRBV6-3	TRBJ1-5	CASSPGSREGQPQHF
TRBV6-4	TRBJ2-3	CASSDGGAGDTQYF
TRBV6-2/TRBV6-3	TRBJ1-5	CASSSARRDRSQPQHF
TRBV20-1	TRBJ2-3	CSAPEDTQYF
TRBV27	TRBJ1-5	CASSLRTGSQPQHF
TRBV12-3/TRBV12-4	TRBJ2-7	CASTRTGGREQYF
TRBV10-2	TRBJ1-1	CASSFGTGGESVEAFF
TRBV12-3/TRBV12-4	TRBJ1-4	CASSFGEREKLFF
TRBV29-1	TRBJ2-3	CSVEKGDTQYF
TRBV12-3/TRBV12-4	TRBJ1-5	CASSETGFNQPQHF
TRBV27	TRBJ2-2	CASSFESGELFF
TRBV6-1	TRBJ2-7	CASSEVDGSYEQYF
TRBV7-8	TRBJ1-1	CASSLQGGFGAFF
TRBV28	TRBJ1-5	CASSVLGPNQPQHF
TRBV6-6	TRBJ2-7	CASMGGLGEQYF
TRBV20-1	TRBJ1-1	CSTRNTRSSKNTEAFF
TRBV5-1	TRBJ2-1	CASSLARDLYNEQFF
TRBV4-3	TRBJ1-5	CASSQELGGNQPQHF
TRBV11-2	TRBJ2-4	CASSSRDSLTENIQYF
TRBV10-3	TRBJ1-2	CAISESREWGYTF
TRBV12-3/TRBV12-4	TRBJ1-4	CASSLVGGEKLFF
TRBV23-1	TRBJ2-5	CASSQSGQEKETQYF